This entry is about one T cell receptor beta chain. Its antigen is not known. Germline V gene data show CDR1 as MNHEY and CDR2 as SVGAGI. Trimming cost V 8 bases and J 2 bases, with 17 bases left between them. There are 15 residues in the CDR3. A multiplex PCR was run with 60 Vbeta primers and 13 Jbeta primers. This table comes from immunoSEQ multiplex PCR, and its TCRdb copy is limited to in-frame clones, with some not included. The data show about 120,000 clones, 74% seen once. The sample comes from a study of cytomegalovirus exposure and HLA in healthy donors. Study details: The Caucasian-associated ancestry cluster held roughly 84% of some 420 genotyped donors. Study-wide results and limits: Later analysis showed most CMV-associated TCR beta chains appearing HLA-restricted. Later on, a genetic analysis was performed. It linked a missense variant in DCLRE1C with V- and J-gene trimming of TCR beta.

Each of the donors was a healthy bone marrow donor. The chain joins TRBV6-5 to TRBJ2-3, with D perhaps TRBD1 (5 bases). Sequenced: PBMCs. This clonotype was obtained from a human donor in good health. CDR3 protein: CASLRTRTSTDTQYF. Here the CDR3 DNA reads TGTGCCAGCCTAAGGACAAGGACATCCACAGATACGCAGTATTTT.